This T cell receptor beta chain was profiled in a study of OX40 agonist ivuxolimab in advanced cancers. Study-level background: A mean age of approximately 60 years, range about 20 to 79, was recorded, and about 83% were male. Points from the study as a whole: Among T cells, CD8+ cells averaged more expanded clones than CD4+ cells.

V lost 8 bases, J lost 4 bases, and 15 bases lay in between. CDR3 length: 13 amino acids. The germline V gene encodes CDR1 LNHNV and CDR2 YYDKDF (reference sequence). Worth noting for this clone: Its antigen is unidentified.

Assay used: immunoSEQ multiplex PCR; TCRdb lists only in-frame clones, some missing. The repertoire holds around 94,000 clones, with about 92% as singletons. The genes are TRBV15 and TRBJ2-7, with D possibly being TRBD1 (5 bases). The sequence was collected from an adult with an advanced solid tumor such as melanoma, head and neck, liver or kidney cancer. The starting material was CD4+ or CD8+ T cells sorted from blood, obtained in a trial of the OX40 agonist ivuxolimab. CDR3 DNA sequence: TGTGCCACCCGACCAGGGATCTCATACGAGCAGTACTTC. This codes for CATRPGISYEQYF.